This T cell receptor beta chain originates from a study of regulatory T cells in long-lasting Graves disease. The study's findings and limits: Persistent cases favored TRBV28, TRBJ1-2 and TRBJ2-5.

Library construction for TCR beta used iRepertoire HTBI primers and Arm-PCR of CDR3 regions. In the original workflow: From all samples, identification returned some 13 TRBJ and under 75 TRBV segments. In TCRdb, the multiplex PCR reads were re-called with MiXCR into one record per CDR3 protein. The V and J calls and clone size come from TCRdb's table, not from the authors' own analysis. This repertoire shows roughly 400,000 distinct CDR3 sequences, less than 25% found once; its top ten account for around 21%. Time point specified: persistent/refractory GD, antithyroid drugs over 5 years with positive TRAb. Scientists built the TCR library using RNA that was extracted from PBMCs. Graves' disease was diagnosed by American Thyroid Association guidelines. Blood from the periphery, about 9.2 milliliters in all, was drawn into EDTA tubes. This clonotype was detected many times. The antigen remains undetermined.

J was trimmed by 1 base and V by 2 bases; bases with no gene match: 1. In germline, CDR1 is SGHAT, CDR2 FQNNGV. The CDR3 sequence is 15 residues long. The sequence was collected from a female donor with Graves disease. The source material was peripheral blood mononuclear cells (PBMCs), sampled when the disease was refractory, from a patient treated with antithyroid drugs. The rearrangement joins TRBV11-2 to TRBJ2-2; 7 bases are shared with TRBD1. For the CDR3, the DNA is TGTGCCAGCAGCTTAAGGACAGGGAACACCGGGGAGCTGTTTTTT. It yields the protein CASSLRTGNTGELFF.